The entry below gives a single TCR beta chain sequence along with its context. What it recognizes is unknown. The data originate from a study of cytomegalovirus exposure and HLA in healthy donors. Study-level information: In a later analysis, the roughly 120 validation repertoires were reported to have used the same platform as the approximately 620 first-cohort repertoires. Whole-study results and caveats: It was found in a later analysis that first-cohort TCR clusters tended to co-occur in the 90 to 150 validation repertoires. As confirmed in vitro, a few CMV-associated chains were specific for CMV antigens. Some TCR beta chains (over 150 of them) were listed as cytomegalovirus-associated.

Produced via immunoSEQ multiplex PCR; TCRdb's table is partial and in-frame only. Altogether 170,000 or so clones are present, 80% to 85% being singletons, with the ten largest covering under 3.5%. Trimming left V 4 bases short and J 5 bases short, with 14 bases between. This CDR3 contains 14 residues. Germline-derived CDR1 and CDR2 are SGHAT and FQNNGV. This sequence originates from a woman aged 18-29 years in good health and CMV-seropositive. This chain uses TRBV11-2 with TRBJ1-2; D perhaps matches TRBD1 (6 bases). The sequenced sample was PBMCs. The CDR3 protein is CASSYPTGLYGYTF. CDR3 nucleotides: TGTGCCAGCAGCTACCCGACAGGCCTTTATGGCTACACCTTC.